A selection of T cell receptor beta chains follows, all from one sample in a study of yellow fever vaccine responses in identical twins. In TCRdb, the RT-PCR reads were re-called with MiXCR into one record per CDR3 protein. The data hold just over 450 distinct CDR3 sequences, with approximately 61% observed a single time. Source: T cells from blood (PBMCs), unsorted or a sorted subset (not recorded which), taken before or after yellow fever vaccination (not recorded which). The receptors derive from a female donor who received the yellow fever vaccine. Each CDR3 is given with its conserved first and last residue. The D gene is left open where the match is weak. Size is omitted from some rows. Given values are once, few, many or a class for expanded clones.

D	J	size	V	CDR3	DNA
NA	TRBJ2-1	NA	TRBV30	CAWSVVGEGEQFF	TGTGCCTGGAGTGTAGTGGGAGAGGGTGAGCAGTTCTTC
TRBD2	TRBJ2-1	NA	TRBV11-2	CASSLGVAGSEYNEQFF	TGTGCCAGCAGCTTAGGGGTAGCGGGATCCGAATACAATGAGCAGTTCTTC
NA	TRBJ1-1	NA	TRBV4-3	CASSQAWGVVAEAFF	TGCGCCAGCAGCCAAGCTTGGGGGGTGGTAGCTGAAGCTTTCTTT
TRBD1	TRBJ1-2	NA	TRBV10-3	CAISDIYGTDHEYGYTF	TGTGCCATCAGTGATATCTACGGGACAGACCATGAGTATGGCTACACCTTC
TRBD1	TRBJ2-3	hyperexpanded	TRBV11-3	CASSLQGATQYF	TGTGCCAGCAGCTTACAGGGGGCTACGCAGTATTTT
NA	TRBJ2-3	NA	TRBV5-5	CASQGWSTDTQYF	TGTGCCAGCCAAGGCTGGAGCACAGATACGCAGTATTTT
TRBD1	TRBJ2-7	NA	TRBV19	CASTTGTAYEQYF	TGTGCCAGTACGACCGGGACAGCCTACGAGCAGTACTTC
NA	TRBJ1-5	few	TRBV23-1	CAIYMQGQPQHF	TGCGCCATCTATATGCAGGGACAGCCCCAGCATTTT
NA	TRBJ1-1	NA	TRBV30	CASIPLGGGYTEAFF	TGTGCCTCTATCCCCCTGGGGGGCGGGTACACTGAAGCTTTCTTT
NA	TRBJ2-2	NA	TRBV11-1	CASTSTGQSKRKTELFF	TGTGCCAGCACCTCGACAGGACAGTCGAAGCGCAAAACGGAGCTGTTTTTT
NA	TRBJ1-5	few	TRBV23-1	CASSQRGPPHF	TGCGCCAGCAGTCAACGGGGTCCCCCCCATTTT
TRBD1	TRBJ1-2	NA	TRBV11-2	CASSSRQGVFGPNYGYTF	TGTGCCAGCAGCTCTCGACAGGGAGTCTTTGGGCCTAACTATGGCTACACCTTC
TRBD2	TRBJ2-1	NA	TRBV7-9	CASSLHRGAGLNNEQFF	TGTGCCAGCAGCTTACACCGCGGAGCGGGGCTGAACAATGAGCAGTTCTTC
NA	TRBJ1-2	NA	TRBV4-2	CASSQDGAQWGYTF	TGTGCCAGCAGCCAAGATGGGGCCCAGTGGGGCTACACCTTC
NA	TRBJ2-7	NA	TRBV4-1	CASSPQTLFEQYF	TGCGCCAGCAGCCCCCAGACTCTTTTCGAGCAGTACTTC
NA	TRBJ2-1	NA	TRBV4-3	CASSHATYYNEQFF	TGCGCCAGCAGCCACGCTACCTACTACAATGAGCAGTTCTTC
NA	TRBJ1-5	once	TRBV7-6	CACVRNQPQHF	TGTGCCTGCGTCCGCAATCAGCCCCAGCATTTT
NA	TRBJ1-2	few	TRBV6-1	CASSPRGNYGYTF	TGTGCCAGCAGCCCCCGGGGTAACTATGGCTACACCTTC
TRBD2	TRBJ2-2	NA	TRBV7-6	CASSSRTSGRASNTGELFF	TGTGCTAGCAGCTCCCGGACTAGCGGGAGGGCCTCGAACACCGGGGAGCTGTTTTTT
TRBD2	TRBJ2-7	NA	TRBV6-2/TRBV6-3	CAIRTSGRPYEQYF	TGTGCCATACGGACTAGCGGGAGGCCGTACGAGCAGTACTTC
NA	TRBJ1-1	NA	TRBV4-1	CASSQERHTEAFF	TGCGCCAGCAGCCAAGAGAGGCACACTGAAGCTTTCTTT
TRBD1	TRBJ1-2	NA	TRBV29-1	CSVGTGQFYGYTF	TGCAGCGTGGGGACAGGGCAGTTCTATGGCTACACCTTC
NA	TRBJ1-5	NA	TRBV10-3	CAISESGSPQPQHF	TGTGCCATCAGTGAGTCTGGATCGCCTCAGCCCCAGCATTTT
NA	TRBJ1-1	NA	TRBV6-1	CASSPLLGVNTEAFF	TGTGCCAGCAGTCCACTCTTGGGGGTGAACACTGAAGCTTTCTTT
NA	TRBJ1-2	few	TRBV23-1	CASSPSTPDWQCYGYTF	TGCGCCAGCAGTCCCTCGACACCCGATTGGCAGTGCTATGGCTACACCTTC
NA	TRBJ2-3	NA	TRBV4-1	CASSQDPRGSTDTQYF	TGCGCCAGCAGCCAAGATCCTCGCGGGAGCACAGATACGCAGTATTTT
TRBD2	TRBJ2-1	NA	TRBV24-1	CATSDSLADYNEQFF	TGTGCCACCAGTGATTCACTAGCGGACTACAATGAGCAGTTCTTC
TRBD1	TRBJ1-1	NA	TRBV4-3	CASSSTGGPNTEAFF	TGCGCCAGCAGCAGCACAGGGGGCCCGAACACTGAAGCTTTCTTT
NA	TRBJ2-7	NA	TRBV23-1	CASSQGVKQYF	TGCGCCAGCAGTCAAGGAGTCAAGCAGTACTTC
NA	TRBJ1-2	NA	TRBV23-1	CASSQSGGGVSNYGYTF	TGCGCCAGCAGTCAATCCGGGGGGGGAGTCTCTAACTATGGCTACACCTTC
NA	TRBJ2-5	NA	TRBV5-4	CASSFPQETQYF	TGTGCCAGCAGCTTTCCCCAAGAGACCCAGTACTTC
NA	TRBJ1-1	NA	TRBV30	CAWRAPGPIFFF	TGTGCCTGGAGAGCTCCGGGACCCATTTTCTTCTTT
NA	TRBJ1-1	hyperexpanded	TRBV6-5	CASSLTGNTEAFF	TGTGCCAGCAGTTTGACAGGGAACACTGAAGCTTTCTTT
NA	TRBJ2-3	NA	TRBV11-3	CASSLGLADTQYF	TGTGCCAGCAGCCTTGGATTGGCAGATACGCAGTATTTT
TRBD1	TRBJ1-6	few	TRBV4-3	CASSQSRTGLNSPLHF	TGCGCCAGCAGCCAATCGCGGACAGGGCTTAATTCACCCCTCCACTTT